Listed below are T cell receptor beta chains from one sample, sequenced in a study of PD-L1 blockade in urothelial cancer. Assay used: immunoSEQ multiplex PCR; TCRdb lists only in-frame clones, some missing. The sample lists 90,000 to 120,000 clones, around 82% occurring once. This specimen consisted of PBMCs, obtained around atezolizumab (anti-PD-L1) treatment. These receptors originate from a man between 50 and 59 years old with urothelial cancer. Each CDR3 is given with its conserved first and last residue. D genes are given only for firm matches. The listing skips clone size in some rows; elsewhere it reads once, few, many or a size class.

d_call | clone_size | j_call | v_call | cdr3_nt | cdr3_aa
- | - | TRBJ2-7 | TRBV5-1 | TGCGCCAGCGGACGGACTGTGTCCCGGGACGAGCAGTACTTC | CASGRTVSRDEQYF
TRBD2 | - | TRBJ2-1 | TRBV15 | TGTGCCACCAGCAGAGTTACTAGCGGCAATGAGCAGTTCTTC | CATSRVTSGNEQFF
- | - | TRBJ2-5 | TRBV6-5 | TGTGCCAGCAGTTACCCCCAGCGGGTGCAGCAAGAGACCCAGTACTTC | CASSYPQRVQQETQYF
- | - | TRBJ1-2 | TRBV5-4 | TGTGCCAGCAGCTTACCTGGCTGGCCGTCGGAGGGCTACACCTTC | CASSLPGWPSEGYTF
TRBD2 | - | TRBJ2-7 | TRBV30 | TGTGCCTGGACCCTAGCGGGAGATACCTACGAGCAGTACTTC | CAWTLAGDTYEQYF
TRBD1 | few | TRBJ1-2 | TRBV19 | TGTGCGACAACGGGACAGGCCTATGGCTACACCTTC | CATTGQAYGYTF
- | - | TRBJ1-2 | TRBV28 | TGTGCCAGCAGTTTGGGGCAGTACTATGGCTACACCTTC | CASSLGQYYGYTF
TRBD2 | - | TRBJ2-7 | TRBV7-9 | TGTGCCAGCAGTTTTTTTCCCCGGCGGGAGGGTAAGGGCGAGCAGTACTTC | CASSFFPRREGKGEQYF
TRBD1 | - | TRBJ1-4 | TRBV5-5 | TGTGCCAGCAGCCGGGACAGGGATGAAAAACTGTTTTTT | CASSRDRDEKLFF
TRBD2 | - | TRBJ2-5 | TRBV4-1 | TGCGCCAGCAGCCAAGACATCGGGACTAGCGGGAGTTGGACTAGGGAGACCCAGTACTTC | CASSQDIGTSGSWTRETQYF
TRBD1 | - | TRBJ2-7 | TRBV19 | TGTGCCAGTAGTTTGACCGGGACAGTCTCCTACGAGCAGTACTTC | CASSLTGTVSYEQYF
- | few | TRBJ1-6 | TRBV5-8 | TGTGCCAGCGGAGAGGGTCCCTATTCACCCCTCCACTTT | CASGEGPYSPLHF
TRBD2 | once | TRBJ2-3 | TRBV7-9 | TGTGCCAGCAGCAGTAGCGGGAGAGGGCTCACAGATACGCAGTATTTT | CASSSSGRGLTDTQYF
TRBD1 | - | TRBJ1-6 | TRBV2 | TGTGCCAGCACACAGGGGGCGCTTTCACCCCTCCACTTT | CASTQGALSPLHF
TRBD2 | - | TRBJ2-3 | TRBV30 | TGTGCCTGGAGTCGCGGACTAGCTAGCACAGATACGCAGTATTTT | CAWSRGLASTDTQYF
- | - | TRBJ1-2 | TRBV30 | TGTGCCTGGAGTGCAGCGCCAAATGATGGCTACACCTTC | CAWSAAPNDGYTF
TRBD2 | - | TRBJ2-5 | TRBV19 | TGTGCCAGTAGTAGAACTCAGGGACTAGCGGGAGGTGAGACCCAGTACTTC | CASSRTQGLAGGETQYF
- | - | TRBJ2-1 | TRBV15 | TGTGCCACCAGCAGAGGTCTTAGCGGCTACAATGAGCAGTTCTTC | CATSRGLSGYNEQFF
TRBD2 | - | TRBJ2-3 | TRBV19 | TGTGCCAGTAGCCTACTAGCGGGAGCAGCAACGCAGTATTTT | CASSLLAGAATQYF
TRBD2 | - | TRBJ2-1 | TRBV4-2 | TGTGCCAGCAGCCAAGGGGCTAGCGGGAAGTGGTACAATGAGCAGTTCTTC | CASSQGASGKWYNEQFF
TRBD2 | many | TRBJ2-7 | TRBV5-1 | TGCGCCAGCAGCTTGGGAGCGGGAGTCTACGAGCAGTACTTC | CASSLGAGVYEQYF
- | - | TRBJ2-7 | TRBV5-4 | TGTGCCAGCAGCTTGCGCGGCCTCTACGAGCAGTACTTC | CASSLRGLYEQYF
TRBD2 | - | TRBJ2-7 | TRBV6-6 | TGTGCCAGCAGAGATCTCAGCGGGAGCTACTACGAGCAGTACTTC | CASRDLSGSYYEQYF
TRBD1 | - | TRBJ2-5 | TRBV7-2 | TGTGCCAGCAGCTTCCAGGGGGCGGGGGAGACCCAGTACTTC | CASSFQGAGETQYF
TRBD1 | - | TRBJ1-1 | TRBV19 | TGTGCCAGTAGTGCCCGGGACAGGGGGCGCCGGGCTGAAGCTTTCTTT | CASSARDRGRRAEAFF
- | - | TRBJ2-2 | TRBV19 | TGTGCCACCAGGGGTATGAACGGGGAGCTGTTTTTT | CATRGMNGELFF
TRBD2 | - | TRBJ2-1 | TRBV5-4 | TGTGCCGGAGGGAGCGGGAGGGTCAATGAGCAGTTCTTC | CAGGSGRVNEQFF
TRBD1 | once | TRBJ1-2 | TRBV30 | TGTGCCTGGAGTGTACAAGCGACAGGGGGCGACTATGGCTACACCTTC | CAWSVQATGGDYGYTF
TRBD2 | - | TRBJ2-7 | TRBV7-9 | TGTGCCAGCAGCCCCAGGACTGGACTAGCGGGGGAGCAGTACTTC | CASSPRTGLAGEQYF
- | few | TRBJ2-5 | TRBV11-2 | TGTGCCAGCAGCTTAGCTATACCATTCACAGCGGACCAAGAGACCCAGTACTTC | CASSLAIPFTADQETQYF
TRBD1 | once | TRBJ1-1 | TRBV6-6 | TGTGCCAGCACCCGACAGGGGAACACTGAAGCTTTCTTT | CASTRQGNTEAFF
- | - | TRBJ2-1 | TRBV27 | TGTGCCAGCAGTTTATGGGCGAGCTCCTACAATGAGCAGTTCTTC | CASSLWASSYNEQFF
TRBD1 | - | TRBJ2-7 | TRBV9 | TGTGCCAGCAGCGTAAGTCGGGACAGGGGTGGCCACGAGCAGTACTTC | CASSVSRDRGGHEQYF
- | - | TRBJ1-1 | TRBV9 | TGTGCCAGCAGCGGAGGTCAGGGGCCGAACACTGAAGCTTTCTTT | CASSGGQGPNTEAFF
TRBD1 | few | TRBJ2-7 | TRBV5-1 | TGCGCCAGCAGCTTGCGGGACAGGGGCCCCTACGAGCAGTACTTC | CASSLRDRGPYEQYF
- | - | TRBJ1-3 | TRBV10-3 | TGTGCCGCCCGGACAGATCTGCTCTTTCGAAACACCATATATTTT | CAARTDLLFRNTIYF
- | - | TRBJ2-1 | TRBV7-9 | TGTGCCAGCAGCTTTGGCTCGGGAGTGTACAACAATGAGCAGTTCTTC | CASSFGSGVYNNEQFF
TRBD1 | - | TRBJ2-7 | TRBV29-1 | TGCAGCGTTGGGGACAGATACGAGCAGTACTTC | CSVGDRYEQYF
- | - | TRBJ2-3 | TRBV21-1 | TGTGCCAGCAGCAAAGGGACTAGCACAGATACGCAGTATTTT | CASSKGTSTDTQYF
TRBD1 | - | TRBJ2-7 | TRBV11-3 | TGTGCCAGCAGCGGTGGGACAGGGGGTCGCGAGCAGTACTTC | CASSGGTGGREQYF
- | - | TRBJ1-1 | TRBV4-1 | TGCGCCAGCAGCCAAGGGGCCCACCAGGGGTGGACTGAAGCTTTCTTT | CASSQGAHQGWTEAFF